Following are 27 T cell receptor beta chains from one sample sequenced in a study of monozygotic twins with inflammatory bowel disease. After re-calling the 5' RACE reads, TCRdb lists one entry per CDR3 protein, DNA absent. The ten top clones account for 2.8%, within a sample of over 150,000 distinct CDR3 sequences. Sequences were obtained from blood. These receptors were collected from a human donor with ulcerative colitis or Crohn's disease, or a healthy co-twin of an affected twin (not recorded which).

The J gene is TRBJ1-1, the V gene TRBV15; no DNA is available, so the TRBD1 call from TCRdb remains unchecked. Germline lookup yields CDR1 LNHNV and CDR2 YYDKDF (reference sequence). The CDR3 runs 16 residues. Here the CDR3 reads CATSSLDTGGGTEAFF.

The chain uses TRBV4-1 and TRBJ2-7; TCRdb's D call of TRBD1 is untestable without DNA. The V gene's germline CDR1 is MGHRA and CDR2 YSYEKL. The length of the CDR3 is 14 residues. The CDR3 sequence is CASSHNGPKGEQYF.

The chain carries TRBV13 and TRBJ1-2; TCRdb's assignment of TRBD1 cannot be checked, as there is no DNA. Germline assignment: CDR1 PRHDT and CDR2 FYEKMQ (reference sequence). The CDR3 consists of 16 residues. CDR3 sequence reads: CASSLRGGFANYGYTF.

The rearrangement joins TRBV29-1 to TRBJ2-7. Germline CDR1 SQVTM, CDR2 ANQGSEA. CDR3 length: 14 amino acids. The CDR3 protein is CSVEVPTRPYEQYF.

The CDR3: CASGTGSEQYF. This chain uses TRBV7-9 with TRBJ2-7; lacking DNA, the TRBD1 call made by TCRdb goes unchecked. Germline values: CDR1 SEHNR, CDR2 FQNEAQ (reference sequence). The CDR3 spans 11 residues.

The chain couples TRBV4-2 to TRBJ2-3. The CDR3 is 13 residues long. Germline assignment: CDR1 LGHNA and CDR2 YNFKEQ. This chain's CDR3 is CASSQEGRDTQYF.

The CDR3 spells CSVEDQMGDTQYF. V usage is TRBV29-1 and J usage is TRBJ2-3. The length of the CDR3 is 13 residues. Germline loops: CDR1 SQVTM, CDR2 ANQGSEA.

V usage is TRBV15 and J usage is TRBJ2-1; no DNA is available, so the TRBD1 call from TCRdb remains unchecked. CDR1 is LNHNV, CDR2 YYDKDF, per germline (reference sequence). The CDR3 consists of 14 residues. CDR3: CATRGGVPYNEQFF.

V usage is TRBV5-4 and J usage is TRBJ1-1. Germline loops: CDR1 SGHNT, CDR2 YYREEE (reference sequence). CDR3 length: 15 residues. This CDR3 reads CASSSPDRGGPEAFF.

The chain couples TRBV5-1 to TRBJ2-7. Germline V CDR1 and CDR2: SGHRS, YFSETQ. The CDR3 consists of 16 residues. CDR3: CASSLVGKRSSYEQYF.

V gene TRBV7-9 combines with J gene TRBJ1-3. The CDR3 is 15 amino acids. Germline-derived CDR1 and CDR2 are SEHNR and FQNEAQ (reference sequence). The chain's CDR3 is CASSLTGGAGNTIYF.

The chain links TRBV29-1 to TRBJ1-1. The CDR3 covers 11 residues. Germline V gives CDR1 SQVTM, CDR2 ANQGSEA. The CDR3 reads CSVGGGAEAFF.

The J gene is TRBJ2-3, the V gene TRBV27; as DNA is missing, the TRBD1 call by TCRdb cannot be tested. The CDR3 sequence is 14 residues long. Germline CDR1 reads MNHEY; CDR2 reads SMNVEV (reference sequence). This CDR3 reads CASSRTGPPDTQYF.

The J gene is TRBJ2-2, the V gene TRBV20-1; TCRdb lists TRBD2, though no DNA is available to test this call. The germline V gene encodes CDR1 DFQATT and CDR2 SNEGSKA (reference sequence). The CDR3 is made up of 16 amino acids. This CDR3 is CSAVPGTSGYTGELFF.

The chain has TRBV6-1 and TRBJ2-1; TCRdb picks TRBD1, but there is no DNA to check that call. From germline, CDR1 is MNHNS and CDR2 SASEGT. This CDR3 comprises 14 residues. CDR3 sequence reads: CASSPQVQRGEQFF.

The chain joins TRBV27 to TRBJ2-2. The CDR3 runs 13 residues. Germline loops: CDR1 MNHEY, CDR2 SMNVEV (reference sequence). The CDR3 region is CASSWGYTGELFF.

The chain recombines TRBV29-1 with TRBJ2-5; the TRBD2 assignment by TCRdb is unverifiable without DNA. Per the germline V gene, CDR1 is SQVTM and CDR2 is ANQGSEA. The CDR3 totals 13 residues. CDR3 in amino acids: CSVGTSGIETQYF.

CDR3 region: CASSFINEQFF. V usage is TRBV7-2 and J usage is TRBJ2-1. The length of the CDR3 is 11 residues. Per germline, CDR1 SGHTA and CDR2 FQGNSA.

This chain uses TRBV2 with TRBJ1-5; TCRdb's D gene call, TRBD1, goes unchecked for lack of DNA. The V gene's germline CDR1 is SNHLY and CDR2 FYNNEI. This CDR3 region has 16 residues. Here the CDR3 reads CASSAARGRINQPQHF.

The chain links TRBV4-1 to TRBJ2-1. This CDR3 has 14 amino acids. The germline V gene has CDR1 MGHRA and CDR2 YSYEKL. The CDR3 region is CASSQDTPYDEQFF.

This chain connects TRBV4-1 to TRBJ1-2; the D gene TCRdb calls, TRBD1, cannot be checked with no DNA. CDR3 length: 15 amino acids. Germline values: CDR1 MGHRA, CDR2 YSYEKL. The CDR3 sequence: CASSQETGPTYGYTF.

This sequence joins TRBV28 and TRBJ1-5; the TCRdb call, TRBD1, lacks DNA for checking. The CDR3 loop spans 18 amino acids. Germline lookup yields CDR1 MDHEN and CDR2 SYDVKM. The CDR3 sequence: CASSLGTGYPYSNQPQHF.

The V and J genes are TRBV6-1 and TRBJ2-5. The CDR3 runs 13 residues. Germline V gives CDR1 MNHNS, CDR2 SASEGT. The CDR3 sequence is CASSEAGSETQYF.

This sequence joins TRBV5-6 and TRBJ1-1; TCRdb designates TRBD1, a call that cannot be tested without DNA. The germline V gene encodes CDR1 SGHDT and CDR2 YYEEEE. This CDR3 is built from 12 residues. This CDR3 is CASSLTGSEAFF. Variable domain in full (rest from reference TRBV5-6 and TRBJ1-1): DAGVTQSPTHLIKTRGQQVTLRCSPKSGHDTVSWYQQALGQGPQFIFQYYEEEERQRGNFPDRFSGHQFPNYSSELNVNALLLGDSALYLCASSLTGSEAFFGQGTRLTVV.

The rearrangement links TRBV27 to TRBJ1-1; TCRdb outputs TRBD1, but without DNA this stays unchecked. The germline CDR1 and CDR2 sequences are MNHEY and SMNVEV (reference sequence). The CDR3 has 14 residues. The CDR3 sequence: CASSPWTGPTEAFF.

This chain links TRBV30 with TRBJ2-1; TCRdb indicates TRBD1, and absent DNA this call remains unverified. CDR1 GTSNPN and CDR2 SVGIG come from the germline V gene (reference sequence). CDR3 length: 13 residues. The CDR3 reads CAVQAARYNEQFF. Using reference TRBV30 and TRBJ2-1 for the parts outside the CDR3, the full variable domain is SQTIHQWPATLVQPVGSPLSLECTVEGTSNPNLYWYRQAAGRGLQLLFYSVGIGQISSEVPQNLSASRPQDRQFILSSKKLLLSDSGFYLCAVQAARYNEQFFGPGTRLTVL.

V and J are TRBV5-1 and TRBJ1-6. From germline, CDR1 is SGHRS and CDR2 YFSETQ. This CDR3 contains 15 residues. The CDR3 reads CASSLEWGSDSPLHF.